The T cell receptor beta chain described here comes from a study of HIV-infected children after antiretroviral therapy interruption. The TCR library was built from RNA with a 3' RACE protocol and unique molecular identifiers. TCRdb re-analysed the 3' RACE reads in MiXCR, keeping a single row per CDR3 protein. Of about 89,000 distinct CDR3 sequences listed, less than 7% were seen once; the top ten hold roughly 1.1%. The germline gives CDR1 WSHSY, CDR2 SAAADI. This CDR3 region has 11 residues. Trimming took off 6 bases at V and 3 bases at J, with 6 bases between the two ends. The treatment: PENTA 11 planned treatment interruption arm or continuous ART arm.

This clonotype was obtained from a pool of human donors with HIV. The chain uses TRBV10-2 and TRBJ2-7, with D unclear. The sequenced sample was CD45RA+ CD4+ T cells from PBMCs, pooled from several time points, obtained from a donor given antiretroviral therapy, either interrupted or continuous. Documented subset: naive CD4+ CD45RA+ CD45RO- T cells. The CDR3 region is CASRGFYEQYF. DNA for the CDR3: TGCGCCAGCAGGGGGTTCTACGAGCAGTACTTC.